This entry lists 19 T cell receptor beta chains sequenced from one sample in a study of blood T cell repertoires in COVID-19. Clones were sequenced by immunoSEQ multiplex PCR, and TCRdb holds only the in-frame ones, with some missing. The table includes 450,000 to 500,000 clones, approximately 91% detected once. Input material: PBMCs or T cells enriched from blood (not recorded which). The receptors come from a woman aged 60 to 75 who had recovered from COVID-19.

As to this clone: The same CDR3 also results from other DNA sequences found in this sample. The genes are TRBV5-1 and TRBJ2-1; 8 positions match TRBD2. V trimming: 0 bases; J trimming: 4 bases; junction bases outside the gene matches: 3. The germline V gene encodes CDR1 SGHRS and CDR2 YFSETQ. This CDR3 is built from 15 residues. The chain's CDR3 is CASSLGSGGYNEQFF. The CDR3 bases are TGCGCCAGCAGCTTGGGAAGCGGGGGTTACAATGAGCAGTTCTTC.

The V call is TRBV12-3 or TRBV12-4, the J call TRBJ1-1, with D unresolved. This CDR3 is 11 amino acids long. V gave up 6 bases and J gave up 5 bases, with 7 bases separating them. The CDR3 protein is CASRERTEAFF. In DNA, the CDR3 is TGTGCCAGCAGGGAGAGGACTGAAGCTTTCTTT.

The rearrangement links TRBV7-2 to TRBJ1-5; maybe TRBD1 (5 bases). Germline loops: CDR1 SGHTA, CDR2 FQGNSA. This CDR3 spans 13 amino acids. The germline V and J ends were trimmed by 5 bases and 8 bases, with 13 bases remaining between them. CDR3 sequence: CASSGDFSEPQHF. For the CDR3, the DNA is TGTGCCAGCAGCGGGGACTTTTCGGAGCCCCAGCATTTT.

V and J are TRBV6-5 and TRBJ2-7, with 7 positions matching TRBD1. Germline V gene lookup returns CDR1 MNHEY and CDR2 SVGAGI. V shed 4 bases, J shed 4 bases, and the junction held 7 bases outside the gene matches. This CDR3 has 14 amino acids. The CDR3 loop is CASSSRTGRYEQYF. The CDR3 nucleotides are TGTGCCAGCAGTTCCCGGACAGGCAGGTACGAGCAGTACTTC.

The rearrangement uses TRBV19 and TRBJ1-1; D is undetermined. The V gene's germline CDR1 is LNHDA and CDR2 SQIVND (reference sequence). Trimming shortened V by 6 bases and J by 6 bases, and 20 bases separated the two germline ends. CDR3 length: 15 amino acids. CDR3 in amino acids: CASSLRLQIEAEAFF. CDR3 DNA: TGTGCCAGTAGCCTAAGACTACAGATTGAGGCTGAAGCTTTCTTT.

The V gene is TRBV27, the J gene TRBJ1-6; the D is unclear. The V gene's germline CDR1 is MNHEY and CDR2 SMNVEV (reference sequence). V dropped 6 bases and J dropped 7 bases, with 10 bases sitting between them. This CDR3 contains 13 residues. This CDR3 is CASRLISNSPLHF. As DNA, the CDR3 is TGTGCCAGCAGACTAATTAGCAATTCACCCCTCCACTTT.

The count of this clone is one. V is TRBV28 and J is TRBJ2-5, with 9 bases matching TRBD1. With 6 bases clipped from V and 5 bases from J, the junction kept 10 bases outside the gene matches. The CDR3 loop spans 15 amino acids. Germline loops: CDR1 MDHEN, CDR2 SYDVKM. The CDR3, as DNA: TGTGCCAGCAGCTCCCCGGGACAGGGCCGGGAGACCCAGTACTTC. The encoded protein is CASSSPGQGRETQYF.

The rearrangement links TRBV5-1 to TRBJ2-5; possibly TRBD1 for D (6 bases). Between the trimmed V and J ends, which lost 0 bases and 2 bases, there was a span of 11 bases. Germline V gene sequence: CDR1 SGHRS, CDR2 YFSETQ. The CDR3 contains 15 residues. CDR3 amino acids: CASSLGWGQQETQYF. CDR3 bases: TGCGCCAGCAGCTTGGGCTGGGGGCAGCAAGAGACCCAGTACTTC.

This clone has ten or more counts. The gene calls are TRBV2 and TRBJ1-4, with TRBD1 as a possible D gene (5 bases). The germline CDR1 and CDR2 sequences are SNHLY and FYNNEI. The CDR3 consists of 16 residues. V lost 4 bases, J lost 2 bases, and 14 bases lay in between. CDR3 sequence: CASSARGGNTNEKLFF. The CDR3 DNA follows: TGTGCCAGCAGTGCTCGGGGGGGGAACACTAATGAAAAACTGTTTTTT.

The chain links TRBV21-1 to TRBJ2-2; the table gives TRBD2 as D, unverified against the DNA. TRBV21-1 is deemed a pseudogene. There are 20 residues in the CDR3. In nucleotides, the CDR3 is TGTGCCAGCAGCAAAGCGGGGACTAGCGGGGAGTCGGCGAACACCGGGGAGCTGTTTTTT. This codes for CASSKAGTSGESANTGELFF.

The chain uses TRBV6-4 and TRBJ2-7; D is possibly TRBD1 (5 bases). Trimming stripped 3 bases from V and 2 bases from J, with 11 bases between. Germline CDR1 is MRHNA and CDR2 is SNTAGT. The CDR3 has 14 amino acids. The CDR3, as DNA: TGTGCCAGCAGTGAGGGTCAGGGCGCCTACGAGCAGTACTTC. Its protein is CASSEGQGAYEQYF.

The genes are TRBV15 and TRBJ1-5; TRBD1 might be the D (6 bases). The V gene's germline CDR1 is LNHNV and CDR2 YYDKDF (reference sequence). The CDR3 totals 14 residues. Trimming removed 1 base from V and 5 bases from J, with 9 bases in between. The CDR3 nucleotides are TGTGCCACCAGCAGAGGGACAGCTGATCAGCCCCAGCATTTT. Protein: CATSRGTADQPQHF. Together with reference TRBV15 and TRBJ1-5, the CDR3 gives the full variable domain: DAMVIQNPRYQVTQFGKPVTLSCSQTLNHNVMYWYQQKSSQAPKLLFHYYDKDFNNEADTPDNFQSRRPNTSFCFLDIRSPGLGDTAMYLCATSRGTADQPQHFGDGTRLSIL.

The CDR3 region is CASSLGQGAHYEQFF. The DNA of the CDR3 is TGTGCCAGCAGTTTAGGGCAGGGGGCCCATTATGAGCAGTTCTTC. The chain combines TRBV27 with TRBJ2-1; 8 nucleotides align to TRBD1. Trimming at V came to 2 bases and at J to 8 bases, leaving 8 bases not matched to a gene. CDR3 length: 15 residues. From germline, CDR1 is MNHEY and CDR2 SMNVEV (reference sequence).

V gene TRBV3-1 (or the pseudogene TRBV3-2) combines with J gene TRBJ2-1; TRBD2 matches at 14 bases. Trimming at V came to 4 bases and at J to 14 bases, leaving 10 bases not matched to a gene. The CDR3 is 15 amino acids. CDR1 and CDR2 from the germline V gene are LGHDT and YNNKEL (reference sequence). The CDR3: CASSPGTSGGIPEFF. In DNA form, the CDR3 reads TGTGCCAGCAGCCCCGGGACTAGCGGGGGCATACCGGAGTTCTTC.

This chain connects TRBV7-8 to TRBJ2-4; possible D gene TRBD2, 6 bases. From germline, CDR1 is SGHVS and CDR2 FQNEAQ. V was clipped by 1 base and J by 3 bases, with 13 bases between them. The CDR3 has 16 amino acids. CDR3 nucleotides: TGTGCCAGCAGCTTAGGAGGCCCCGGGGGCAAAAACATTCAGTACTTC. Protein sequence: CASSLGGPGGKNIQYF.

This chain links TRBV6-5 with TRBJ1-1; maybe TRBD1 (5 bases). V lost 7 bases and J 11 bases, leaving 23 bases between the germline ends. This CDR3 is built from 14 residues. Germline V CDR1 and CDR2: MNHEY, SVGAGI. The CDR3, as DNA: TGTGCCAGCACCAACGCGGCGGGGACCTTAGGGGCTTTCTTT. This gives the protein CASTNAAGTLGAFF.

This sequence joins TRBV6-5 and TRBJ2-2; D perhaps matches TRBD1 (6 bases). V dropped 5 bases and J dropped 4 bases, with 11 bases sitting between them. Germline CDR1 and CDR2: MNHEY and SVGAGI. This CDR3 has 14 amino acids. The CDR3 sequence: CASSPPQGTGELFF. CDR3 DNA: TGTGCCAGCAGTCCCCCACAGGGCACCGGGGAGCTGTTTTTT.

J is TRBJ1-1 and V is TRBV14; D is unresolved. V was pared by 4 bases and J by 1 base, with 16 bases between. This CDR3 comprises 16 residues. Germline-derived CDR1 and CDR2 are SGHDN and FVKESK. The CDR3 protein is CASSRWRPDSNTEAFF. CDR3 bases: TGTGCCAGCAGCCGCTGGAGACCTGATTCGAACACTGAAGCTTTCTTT.

This clone was detected only a few times. Other nucleotide sequences from this sample produce the same CDR3. This chain joins TRBV7-9 and TRBJ1-1; a weak D match, TRBD1 (6 bases). CDR3 length: 14 amino acids. Trimming left V 1 base short and J 2 bases short, with 8 bases between. Germline V gene data show CDR1 as SEHNR and CDR2 as FQNEAQ (reference sequence). Here the CDR3 DNA reads TGTGCCAGCAGCTTAGGACAGGTTAACACTGAAGCTTTCTTT. Encoded protein: CASSLGQVNTEAFF.